The clone carrying this TCR beta chain was counted at least ten times. The data originate from a study of T-cell reconstitution after alpha-beta-depleted transplantation in children. The CDR3 covers 15 residues. V was shortened by 0 bases and J by 7 bases, with 13 bases between the two germline ends. CDR1 is SGHAT and CDR2 is FQNNGV in the germline V gene. Library preparation (for TCRbeta) was performed with unique molecular identifiers. TCRdb re-called the PCR reads with MiXCR, one entry per CDR3 protein. The sample lists around 300,000 distinct CDR3 sequences, roughly 11% occurring once. The sequence came from a male patient between 2 and 10 years old who had a stem cell transplant for chronic granulomatous disease, so the T cells may come from the graft donor. This specimen consisted of peripheral blood, obtained 180 days after TCRalphabeta/CD19-depleted stem cell transplant. The chain recombines TRBV11-2 with TRBJ1-5, with D possibly being TRBD1 (6 bases). The CDR3 protein is CASSLDRGARQPQHF. The CDR3 bases are TGTGCCAGCAGCTTAGATCGGGGGGCACGGCAGCCCCAGCATTTT.